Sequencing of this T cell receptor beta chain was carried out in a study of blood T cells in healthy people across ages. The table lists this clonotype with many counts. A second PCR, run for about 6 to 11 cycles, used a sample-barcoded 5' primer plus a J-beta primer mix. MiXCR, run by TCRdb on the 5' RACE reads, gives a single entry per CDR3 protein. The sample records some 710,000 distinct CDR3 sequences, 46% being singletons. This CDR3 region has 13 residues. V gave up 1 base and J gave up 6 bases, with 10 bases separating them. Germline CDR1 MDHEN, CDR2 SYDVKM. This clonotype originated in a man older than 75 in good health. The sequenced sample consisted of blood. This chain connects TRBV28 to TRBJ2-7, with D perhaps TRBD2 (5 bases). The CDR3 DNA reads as TGTGCCAGCAGTTTATTGGCTAGCCGCGAGCAGTACTTC. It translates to CASSLLASREQYF.